This T cell receptor beta chain was identified during a study of beta chain features in type 1 diabetes. CDR1 is SGHRS, CDR2 YFSETQ, per germline. The CDR3 contains 14 residues. The V gene end was trimmed by 1 base and the J gene end by 5 bases; junction bases not matched to a gene: 2. Study observations and caveats: People with Type 1 diabetes carried modestly yet significantly shorter TCRB CDR3s in all four CD4+ subsets.

All of the isolated RNA was reverse transcribed, so expressed TCRB transcripts were sequenced. Sequencing used immunoSEQ multiplex PCR; TCRdb keeps in-frame clones, though not all of them. The table records roughly 38,000 clones, around 63% of them present only once. A single heparinised draw of roughly 100 mL on average was taken per donor. As to this clone: The antigen is undetermined.

This receptor was taken from a man aged 25 to 40 with type 1 diabetes. Some clones in this sample may be carry-over from other donors' samples. V is TRBV5-1 and J is TRBJ2-5; 10 bases match TRBD1. Sequencing was carried out using Tregs from blood. This chain's CDR3 is CASSLRQGAETQYF. The DNA for the CDR3 is TGCGCCAGCAGCTTGAGACAGGGGGCCGAGACCCAGTACTTC.